These 10 T cell receptor beta chains came from one sample sequenced in a study of beta chain features in type 1 diabetes. All of the isolated RNA was reverse transcribed, so expressed TCRB transcripts were sequenced. Profiled with immunoSEQ multiplex PCR; TCRdb holds only in-frame clones, not every one. The sample has 550,000 to 850,000 clones, over 10% seen once. Their specific antigens are unknown. Whole-study findings and limits: TCRB CDR3 length was moderately but significantly reduced in all four CD4+ subsets of Type 1 diabetes patients.

The sample was naive CD4+ T cells from blood. These receptors originate from a man aged 18 to 30 with type 1 diabetes.

In this sample, this clone turned up a few times. V usage is TRBV11-2 and J usage is TRBJ1-1; D unclear. Germline values: CDR1 SGHAT, CDR2 FQNNGV. The CDR3 is 13 amino acids. With 1 base removed from V and 7 bases from J, the gap between germline ends came to 10 bases. DNA for the CDR3: TGTGCCAGCAGCTTAGGAGGGCGGGATGAAGCTTTCTTT. Amino acids: CASSLGGRDEAFF.

The chain couples TRBV4-1 to TRBJ2-2, with unresolved D. Germline V CDR1 and CDR2: MGHRA, YSYEKL. CDR3 length: 14 amino acids. Trimming took 4 bases from V and 6 from J, leaving 12 bases between them. The DNA of the CDR3 is TGCGCCAGCAGCCCTACAGTAACCCCCGGGGAGCTGTTTTTT. Its translation: CASSPTVTPGELFF.

This clone was seen only a few times. The chain recombines TRBV9 with TRBJ2-1; TRBD1 matches 7 bases. The CDR3 sequence is 15 residues long. Losses at the gene ends were 3 bases for V and 7 bases for J; bases not matched to a gene: 10. Germline lookup yields CDR1 SGDLS and CDR2 YYNGEE. The CDR3 is CASSARQGTGNEQFF. DNA of the CDR3: TGTGCCAGCAGCGCCAGACAGGGTACGGGTAATGAGCAGTTCTTC. The full variable domain, in which reference TRBV9 and TRBJ2-1 provide the parts outside the CDR3, is DSGVTQTPKHLITATGQRVTLRCSPRSGDLSVYWYQQSLDQGLQFLIQYYNGEERAKGNILERFSAQQFPDLHSELNLSSLELGDSALYFCASSARQGTGNEQFFGPGTRLTVL.

This clone was detected a few times. The rearrangement links TRBV29-1 to TRBJ1-1; D remains unclear. With 4 bases removed from V and 2 bases from J, the gap between germline ends came to 8 bases. Germline V gives CDR1 SQVTM, CDR2 ANQGSEA. This CDR3 contains 12 residues. CDR3 in amino acids: CSVGRHNTEAFF. CDR3 nucleotides: TGCAGCGTTGGACGGCACAACACTGAAGCTTTCTTT. Looking up the rest from reference TRBV29-1 and TRBJ1-1 gives the full variable domain: SAVISQKPSRDICQRGTSLTIQCQVDSQVTMMFWYRQQPGQSLTLIATANQGSEATYESGFVIDKFPISRPNLTFSTLTVSNMSPEDSSIYLCSVGRHNTEAFFGQGTRLTVV.

This clone turned up a few times. The chain carries TRBV11-2 and TRBJ2-7; 7 bases line up with TRBD1. This CDR3 contains 14 residues. Germline loops: CDR1 SGHAT, CDR2 FQNNGV. V lost 5 bases to trimming and J lost 1 base; unmatched junction nucleotides: 5. CDR3 sequence reads: CASSADRASYEQYF. The CDR3 DNA is TGTGCCAGCAGCGCCGACAGGGCATCCTACGAGCAGTACTTC. Full variable domain (outside the CDR3, taken from reference TRBV11-2 and TRBJ2-7): EAGVAQSPRYKIIEKRQSVAFWCNPISGHATLYWYQQILGQGPKLLIQFQNNGVVDDSQLPKDRFSAERLKGVDSTLKIQPAKLEDSAVYLCASSADRASYEQYFGPGTRLTVT.

The rearrangement links TRBV7-9 to TRBJ2-3; perhaps TRBD2 as D (5 bases). There are 15 residues in the CDR3. The V gene's germline CDR1 is SEHNR and CDR2 FQNEAQ (reference sequence). Trimming removed 4 bases from V and 0 bases from J, with 11 bases in between. The CDR3: CASSWRTGSTDTQYF. CDR3 nucleotides: TGTGCCAGCAGCTGGCGGACGGGAAGCACAGATACGCAGTATTTT.

The CDR3 region has the DNA TGTGCCAGCACCTCATGGCAGGGGAATTCACCCCTCCACTTT. It translates to CASTSWQGNSPLHF. The chain joins TRBV5-4 to TRBJ1-6; perhaps TRBD1 as D (6 bases). The V end lost 6 bases, the J end lost 7 bases, and 14 bases lay between the germline ends. Germline V gene data show CDR1 as SGHNT and CDR2 as YYREEE (reference sequence). The length of the CDR3 is 14 residues.

The chain is built from TRBV10-3 and TRBJ1-6; 10 nucleotides match TRBD1. Germline V lookup: CDR1 ENHRY, CDR2 SYGVKD. The CDR3 extends over 15 amino acids. Trimming took 4 bases from V and 9 from J; bases not matched to a gene: 6. CDR3 protein: CAISVGTGDSSPLHF. The CDR3 DNA follows: TGTGCCATCAGTGTGGGGACAGGGGACAGTTCACCCCTCCACTTT.

The rearrangement joins TRBV4-2 to TRBJ2-5; the match to TRBD2 covers 7 bases. With 0 bases clipped from V and 5 bases from J, the junction kept 6 bases outside the gene matches. This CDR3 has 15 amino acids. Germline V lookup: CDR1 LGHNA, CDR2 YNFKEQ. The CDR3 spells CASSQEGGVGETQYF. In DNA, the CDR3 is TGTGCCAGCAGCCAAGAGGGAGGGGTAGGGGAGACCCAGTACTTC.

This clone came up a few times. The chain carries TRBV19 and TRBJ2-2; D is ambiguous. The V end lost 7 bases, the J end lost 0 bases, and 6 bases lay between the germline ends. The germline V gene encodes CDR1 LNHDA and CDR2 SQIVND (reference sequence). The CDR3 extends over 13 amino acids. CDR3 DNA sequence: TGTGCCAGTACCCCCCCGAACACCGGGGAGCTGTTTTTT. Translated, it gives CASTPPNTGELFF.